The clone carrying this T cell receptor beta chain has at least ten counts. Its specificity is not known. This sample is part of a study of Graves' ophthalmopathy and Graves' hyperthyroidism. Study as a whole: Researchers classed hyperthyroidism as stable given no ophthalmopathy within 18 months of follow-up. Study-wide findings and caveats: Blood samples also showed most expanded thyroid clonotypes exceeding 0.001 frequency.

The authors amplified TCR beta CDR3 regions, and they did so from RNA transcripts for repertoire sequencing. Scientists carried out first-round RT-PCR using HTBI primers and then a second-round multiplex PCR. TCRdb re-called the multiplex PCR reads through MiXCR, storing one row per CDR3 protein. The repertoire holds more than 1,000,000 distinct CDR3 sequences, roughly 35% seen once, with around 10% in the top ten. The V gene's germline CDR1 is SEHNR and CDR2 FQNEAQ (reference sequence). This CDR3 has 14 residues. The V gene lost 6 bases and the J gene lost 3 bases, with 14 bases spanning the gap. Sequencing used peripheral blood or thyroid tissue (not recorded which). The chain carries TRBV7-9 and TRBJ2-5, with D perhaps assigned TRBD1 or TRBD2 (5 bases each). The receptor was isolated from an adult man with Graves' hyperthyroidism. CDR3: CASRIQGPKETQYF. The CDR3 nucleotides read TGTGCCAGCAGGATCCAGGGACCGAAAGAGACCCAGTACTTC.